This passage covers 31 T cell receptor beta chains from one sample sequenced in a study of spatial heterogeneity in lung cancer. Using its own MiXCR run on the 5' RACE reads, TCRdb lists one record per CDR3 protein. Of about 29,000 distinct CDR3 sequences detected, approximately 8.1% appear once; the ten largest clones hold roughly 40%. Time point defined: sample taken at primary tumor resection. The authors sequenced whole RNA from tumor, nontumor lung or frozen PBMC without sorting. The sequencing here drew on PBMCs, taken at surgery. These receptor sequences come from a female donor with early-stage non-small cell lung cancer.

This clonotype has a count of ten or more. The chain has TRBV20-1 and TRBJ2-4, with D unclear. Trimming removed 6 bases at V and 1 base at J, with 13 bases between. The germline CDR1 and CDR2 sequences are DFQATT and SNEGSKA (reference sequence). This CDR3 contains 14 residues. CDR3 sequence: CSASVPGAKNIQYF. DNA of the CDR3: TGCAGTGCGTCTGTCCCCGGTGCCAAAAACATTCAGTACTTC.

As to this clonotype: A much bigger clone sits one base away, suggesting this may be a read error. V usage is TRBV7-8 and J usage is TRBJ2-3, with D tentatively TRBD1 or TRBD2 (5 bases each). Germline CDR1 and CDR2: SGHVS and FQNEAQ. This CDR3 has 15 amino acids. CDR3 DNA sequence: TGTGTCAGCAGCTTAGAGCGGACTTCGGGGCTCCCGCAGTATTTT. It is translated as CVSSLERTSGLPQYF.

This clonotype has just a few counts. Germline is not matched at one junction end, which may reflect a read error. The rearrangement joins TRBV7-3 to TRBJ2-2; D is uncertain. CDR1 and CDR2 (germline): SGHTA, FQGTGA. The CDR3 length is 16 residues. CDR3 loop: CASSLTSPGPTRELFF. CDR3 nucleotide sequence: TGTGCCAGCAGCTTAACCTCGCCCGGACCCACCCGGGAGCTGTTTTTT.

This clonotype has just a few counts. This chain uses TRBV20-1 with TRBJ2-4; D is possibly TRBD1 (5 bases). CDR3 length equals 13 residues. V gave up 6 bases and J gave up 5 bases, with 14 bases separating them. The germline V gene encodes CDR1 DFQATT and CDR2 SNEGSKA (reference sequence). DNA of the CDR3: TGCAGTGCCCCTCAGGGATACGAAAACATTCAGTACTTC. Its translation is CSAPQGYENIQYF.

In this sample, this clonotype turned up many times. The J gene is TRBJ2-7, the V gene TRBV29-1, with a tentative D call TRBD1 (6 bases). Trimming took 3 bases from V and 3 from J, leaving 15 bases between them. CDR1 is SQVTM, CDR2 ANQGSEA, per germline. The CDR3 contains 14 residues. Here the CDR3 reads CSVDWQGLLYEQYV. The CDR3 nucleotides read TGCAGCGTTGATTGGCAGGGGCTGCTCTACGAGCAGTACGTC.

This chain uses TRBV20-1 with TRBJ2-2; 14 bases agree with TRBD2. The germline CDR1 and CDR2 sequences are DFQATT and SNEGSKA (reference sequence). The CDR3 length is 18 residues. The V gene end was trimmed by 1 base and the J gene end by 7 bases; junction bases not matched to a gene: 11. The CDR3 here is CSARVLGTSGSRSGELFF. CDR3 bases: TGCAGTGCTAGAGTCCTCGGGACTAGCGGGAGTAGGAGCGGGGAGCTGTTTTTT.

Concerning this clonotype itself: It may be a read error: a sequence one base away is much more abundant. The V call is TRBV3-1, the J call TRBJ2-1; the D is unclear. The CDR3 spans 12 residues. Trimming removed 5 bases at V and 5 bases at J, with 7 bases between. The germline V gene has CDR1 LGHDT and CDR2 YNNKEL (reference sequence). CDR3 DNA sequence: TGTGCCAGCAGCTGGGTAGACAATGAGCAGTTCTTC. It is translated as CASSWVDNEQFF.

This clonotype has more than one count but fewer than ten. The chain is built from TRBV24-1 and TRBJ2-6, with D unresolved. CDR1 is KGHDR and CDR2 is SFDVKD in the germline V gene. The CDR3 has 18 amino acids. Trimming left V 7 bases short and J 0 bases short, with 18 bases between. CDR3: CATRPRYAESSGANVLTF. The DNA of the CDR3 is TGTGCCACCAGACCCCGGTATGCAGAAAGCTCTGGGGCCAACGTCCTGACTTTC.

The rearrangement links TRBV6-1 to TRBJ2-1; TRBD1 is a possible D gene (6 bases). Per germline, CDR1 MNHNS and CDR2 SASEGT. The CDR3 runs to 15 residues. Deletions cut 2 bases from V and 4 bases from J, with 12 bases between. The CDR3 DNA reads TGTGCCAGCAGTGAAACGACAGGAGGATACAATGAGCAGTTCTTC. Protein sequence: CASSETTGGYNEQFF.

This clonotype has only a few counts. The V gene is TRBV3-1, the J gene TRBJ2-1, with 10 bases matching TRBD2. The germline V gene has CDR1 LGHDT and CDR2 YNNKEL (reference sequence). V lost 1 base to trimming and J lost 5 bases; unmatched junction nucleotides: 2. This CDR3 is 15 amino acids long. In nucleotides, the CDR3 is TGTGCCAGCAGCCAAGGTCTAGCGGGAGACAATGAGCAGTTCTTC. This translates into CASSQGLAGDNEQFF.

In this sample, this clonotype turned up a few times. The V and J genes are TRBV28 and TRBJ2-7; a possible D gene is TRBD1 (5 bases). Trimming removed 8 bases from V and 1 base from J, with 15 bases in between. CDR1 and CDR2 from the germline V gene are MDHEN and SYDVKM. CDR3 length: 14 residues. The DNA of the CDR3 is TGTGCCAGCCATCAGTCAGGGTGGTCCTACGAGCAGTACTTC. It codes for CASHQSGWSYEQYF. Full variable domain (missing parts from reference TRBV28 and TRBJ2-7): DVKVTQSSRYLVKRTGEKVFLECVQDMDHENMFWYRQDPGLGLRLIYFSYDVKMKEKGDIPEGYSVSREKKERFSLILESASTNQTSMYLCASHQSGWSYEQYFGPGTRLTVT.

This clonotype was counted many times. This sequence joins TRBV7-9 and TRBJ1-6, with TRBD1 identical over 7 bases. Looked up from germline, CDR1 is SEHNR and CDR2 is FQNEAQ (reference sequence). Losses at the gene ends were 5 bases for V and 7 bases for J; bases not matched to a gene: 11. CDR3 length: 16 residues. CDR3 protein: CASSGDRTLGNSPLHF. The CDR3 DNA follows: TGTGCCAGCAGCGGGGACAGAACCTTGGGGAATTCACCCCTCCACTTT.

The table lists this clonotype with many counts. V is TRBV19 and J is TRBJ2-1; a weak D match, TRBD1 (5 bases). The CDR3 length is 14 residues. The V end lost 6 bases, the J end lost 2 bases, and 11 bases lay between the germline ends. Germline V lookup: CDR1 LNHDA, CDR2 SQIVND (reference sequence). The CDR3, as DNA: TGTGCCAGTAGCGCGGACACCGCCTACAATGAGCAGTTCTTC. It codes for CASSADTAYNEQFF. The complete variable domain, with remaining parts taken from reference TRBV19 and TRBJ2-1, reads DGGITQSPKYLFRKEGQNVTLSCEQNLNHDAMYWYRQDPGQGLRLIYYSQIVNDFQKGDIAEGYSVSREKKESFPLTVTSAQKNPTAFYLCASSADTAYNEQFFGPGTRLTVL.

The chain employs TRBV15 and TRBJ2-1; D is uncertain. This CDR3 region has 13 residues. The V gene lost 0 bases and the J gene lost 8 bases, with 8 bases spanning the gap. Germline CDR1 is LNHNV and CDR2 is YYDKDF (reference sequence). For the CDR3, the DNA is TGTGCCACCAGCAGAGAGGCGTTCCATGAGCAGTTCTTC. Its translation is CATSREAFHEQFF.

This clonotype was found a few times. The rearrangement uses TRBV6-6 and TRBJ2-1, with TRBD2 matching over 10 bases. Germline CDR1 and CDR2: MNHNY and SVGAGI (reference sequence). This CDR3 region has 17 residues. The V and J ends lost 6 bases and 0 bases, in that order; junction bases with no gene match: 8. Here the CDR3 reads CASRLTSGASSYNEQFF. The CDR3 DNA sequence: TGTGCCAGCAGACTTACTAGCGGGGCTAGCTCCTACAATGAGCAGTTCTTC.

There are many counts of this clonotype. The J gene is TRBJ1-1, the V gene TRBV20-1; 10 bases align to TRBD1. V trimming: 4 bases; J trimming: 1 base; junction bases outside the gene matches: 3. This CDR3 comprises 14 residues. Germline loops: CDR1 DFQATT, CDR2 SNEGSKA (reference sequence). Here the CDR3 reads CSATGTGANTEAFF. CDR3 bases: TGCAGTGCTACCGGGACAGGGGCGAACACTGAAGCTTTCTTT.

This clonotype was seen at least ten times. The J gene is TRBJ1-1, the V gene TRBV20-1, with D unresolved. V shed 5 bases and J shed 8 bases, with 15 bases lying between them. The CDR3 spans 12 residues. Germline V gene sequence: CDR1 DFQATT, CDR2 SNEGSKA (reference sequence). The CDR3: CSALLPGAEAFF. For the CDR3, the DNA is TGCAGTGCTCTTCTGCCAGGTGCAGAAGCTTTCTTT.

This clonotype was counted many times. The chain joins TRBV7-2 to TRBJ2-3, with D perhaps matching TRBD1 or TRBD2 (5 bases each). V was clipped by 5 bases and J by 6 bases, with 15 bases between them. The germline gives CDR1 SGHTA, CDR2 FQGNSA. This CDR3 has 14 residues. The CDR3 nucleotides read TGTGCCAGCAGCCTGGGACCCTCGGTGGATACGCAGTATTTT. This translates into CASSLGPSVDTQYF.

The chain links TRBV20-1 to TRBJ1-1, with TRBD1 identical over 7 bases. Germline lookup yields CDR1 DFQATT and CDR2 SNEGSKA (reference sequence). V dropped 4 bases and J dropped 5; count of bases not matched to a gene: 13. The CDR3 has 15 amino acids. The CDR3 nucleotides are TGCAGTGCTATGATGGGGACAGTTTCTAGAACTGAAGCTTTCTTT. Translation: CSAMMGTVSRTEAFF.

This clonotype was observed many times. The rearrangement uses TRBV9 and TRBJ2-1, with 14 bases lining up with TRBD2. CDR1 and CDR2 (germline): SGDLS, YYNGEE. J was trimmed by 0 bases and V by 4 bases; bases with no gene match: 3. CDR3 length: 17 amino acids. The CDR3 protein is CASSTGTSGSSYNEQFF. In DNA, the CDR3 is TGTGCCAGCAGCACGGGGACTAGCGGGAGCTCCTACAATGAGCAGTTCTTC.

V and J are TRBV28 and TRBJ1-2, with 8 bases fitting TRBD1. CDR3 length equals 15 residues. CDR1 is MDHEN and CDR2 is SYDVKM in the germline V gene. Trimming removed 10 bases from V and 0 bases from J; junction bases left unmatched: 10. DNA of the CDR3: TGTGCCACCTGGGACAGGCAAATAACTAACTATGGCTACACCTTC. Translated: CATWDRQITNYGYTF.

This clonotype occurred many times. The rearrangement joins TRBV27 to TRBJ1-2; D is ambiguous. Germline CDR1 MNHEY, CDR2 SMNVEV (reference sequence). The CDR3 loop spans 15 amino acids. Trimming removed 9 bases at V and 1 base at J, with 18 bases between. Written as DNA, the CDR3 is TGTGCCAGTTGGGATGGACGGCGTATTAACTATGGCTACACCTTC. It codes for CASWDGRRINYGYTF.

In its sample, this clonotype was seen many times. The V and J genes are TRBV28 and TRBJ1-2, with D hard to call. The CDR3 has 14 residues. CDR1 MDHEN and CDR2 SYDVKM come from the germline V gene. Trimming stripped 6 bases from V and 8 bases from J, with 19 bases between. CDR3 DNA sequence: TGTGCCAGCAGCTCTTATTCGGGTTGGCACGGCTACACCTTC. It translates to CASSSYSGWHGYTF.

This clonotype has a count of ten or more. The V and J genes are TRBV19 and TRBJ2-1; 9 nucleotides line up with TRBD2. This CDR3 comprises 14 residues. Germline assignment: CDR1 LNHDA and CDR2 SQIVND (reference sequence). The V and J ends lost 7 bases and 4 bases, in that order; junction bases with no gene match: 5. CDR3 protein: CASMPSGRYNEQFF. CDR3 bases: TGTGCCAGTATGCCGAGCGGGAGGTACAATGAGCAGTTCTTC.

The chain recombines TRBV6-2 or TRBV6-3 with TRBJ2-1; 14 bases agree with TRBD2. The length of the CDR3 is 16 residues. Losses at the gene ends were 4 bases for V and 7 bases for J; bases not matched to a gene: 6. Germline CDR1 MNHEY, CDR2 SVGEGT. The CDR3 sequence: CASSSGTSGSWNEQFF. The CDR3 DNA sequence: TGTGCCAGCAGTTCCGGGACTAGCGGGAGTTGGAATGAGCAGTTCTTC.

This clonotype was counted ten times or more. This sequence joins TRBV29-1 and TRBJ2-3; 8 bases fit TRBD2. This CDR3 spans 13 amino acids. The V segment lost 5 bases and the J segment 3 bases; nucleotides outside the gene matches: 4. Germline V gene sequence: CDR1 SQVTM, CDR2 ANQGSEA. The CDR3 loop reads CSVSLAGTDTQYF. The CDR3 DNA sequence: TGCAGCGTTTCCCTAGCGGGTACAGATACGCAGTATTTT.

This clonotype was observed at least ten times. J is TRBJ2-7 and V is TRBV27, with D possibly matching TRBD2 (6 bases). CDR3 length equals 15 residues. Looked up from germline, CDR1 is MNHEY and CDR2 is SMNVEV (reference sequence). Trimming shortened V by 0 bases and J by 3 bases, and 12 bases separated the two germline ends. The CDR3 region has the DNA TGTGCCAGCAGTTTATCGCCGTACGGGAGCTACGAGCAGTACTTC. Encoded protein: CASSLSPYGSYEQYF.

This clonotype came up many times. The V gene is TRBV5-6, the J gene TRBJ2-1, with unresolved D. V was trimmed by 7 bases and J by 3 bases, leaving 5 bases between them. The CDR3 has 11 amino acids. CDR1 is SGHDT, CDR2 YYEEEE, per germline. Here the CDR3 DNA reads TGTGCCAGCTACGGCTACAATGAGCAGTTCTTC. Amino acid sequence: CASYGYNEQFF. The full variable domain, in which reference TRBV5-6 and TRBJ2-1 provide the parts outside the CDR3, is DAGVTQSPTHLIKTRGQQVTLRCSPKSGHDTVSWYQQALGQGPQFIFQYYEEEERQRGNFPDRFSGHQFPNYSSELNVNALLLGDSALYLCASYGYNEQFFGPGTRLTVL.

This clonotype was counted many times. This rearrangement joins TRBV6-1 to TRBJ1-2, with TRBD1 matching 8 bases. Germline V CDR1 and CDR2: MNHNS, SASEGT. Unmatched junction bases numbered 9, after V lost 4 bases and J lost 2 bases. This CDR3 spans 16 amino acids. CDR3 residues: CASSARTGQGNYGYTF. In DNA form, the CDR3 reads TGTGCCAGCAGTGCCCGGACAGGGCAAGGGAACTATGGCTACACCTTC.

This clonotype was detected many times. The CDR3 DNA follows: TGTGCCAGCAGCTTAGGGACTAGCACAGATACGCAGTATTTT. Its protein product is CASSLGTSTDTQYF. This rearrangement joins TRBV11-2 to TRBJ2-3; D is possibly TRBD2 (5 bases). This CDR3 is 14 amino acids long. The V end was cut by 1 base, the J end by 0 bases, with 5 bases between. The germline CDR1 and CDR2 sequences are SGHAT and FQNNGV. The full variable domain, in which reference TRBV11-2 and TRBJ2-3 provide the parts outside the CDR3, is EAGVAQSPRYKIIEKRQSVAFWCNPISGHATLYWYQQILGQGPKLLIQFQNNGVVDDSQLPKDRFSAERLKGVDSTLKIQPAKLEDSAVYLCASSLGTSTDTQYFGPGTRLTVL.

This clonotype was seen ten or more times. The V and J genes are TRBV20-1 and TRBJ2-7, with 7 nucleotides matching TRBD2. V was pared by 2 bases and J by 0 bases, with 4 bases of the junction left unmatched. The CDR3 covers 14 residues. The germline V gene encodes CDR1 DFQATT and CDR2 SNEGSKA (reference sequence). The CDR3 spells CSARRWEGSYEQYF. The CDR3 DNA follows: TGCAGTGCTAGAAGGTGGGAGGGCTCCTACGAGCAGTACTTC.